The text below deals with one T cell receptor (beta chain). What it binds is unknown. PCR employed 60 Vbeta and 13 Jbeta primers. TCRdb's table, derived via immunoSEQ multiplex PCR, lists solely in-frame clones and lacks some. This table holds some 190,000 clones, roughly 80% found once. The CDR3 is made up of 19 amino acids. The germline V gene encodes CDR1 LGHNA and CDR2 YNFKEQ. V trimming: 4 bases; J trimming: 0 bases; junction bases outside the gene matches: 9. The source of the sample is a study of cytomegalovirus exposure and HLA in healthy donors. Notes on the study in general: Altogether, some 170 TCR beta chains were recorded as cytomegalovirus-associated.

Sequencing input: PBMCs. V usage is TRBV4-2 and J usage is TRBJ2-3, with 14 bases lining up with TRBD2. This receptor was identified in a male donor in good health and CMV-seronegative. The CDR3, as DNA: TGTGCCAGCAGCCGTCTCCGACTAGCGGGGGGGGGAAGCACAGATACGCAGTATTTT. Its translation is CASSRLRLAGGGSTDTQYF.